This T cell receptor (beta chain) was captured by sequencing in a study of T cell responses to AZD1222 COVID-19 vaccine. On this clone: Its cognate antigen is unknown.

Profiling relied on immunoSEQ multiplex PCR, and the TCRdb table lists in-frame clones only, not all of them. The table records nearly 110,000 clones, 85% to 90% of them present only once. V was clipped by 8 bases and J by 0 bases, with 13 bases between them. CDR1 and CDR2 (germline): MNHNY, SVGAGI (reference sequence). The CDR3 runs to 14 residues. Overall study findings and caveats: Dominant CD4 TCR responses targeted spike regions 160-218 and 743-854. Baseline testing showed seropositivity in only a handful of AZD1222 recipients. Two doses of AZD1222 preceded a rise in Spike-specific TCR breadth and depth.

Sample: peripheral blood, taken on day 0 of AZD1222 vaccination. This TCR was recovered from an adult in good health. The chain employs TRBV6-6 and TRBJ1-1; no definite D call. The chain's CDR3 is CASQKGNMNTEAFF. For the CDR3, the DNA is TGTGCCAGCCAAAAAGGGAACATGAACACTGAAGCTTTCTTT.